The 17 T cell receptor beta chains below were found in one sample sequenced in a study of T cell clonotyping in hematopoietic cell transplantation. Profiled with immunoSEQ multiplex PCR; TCRdb holds only in-frame clones, not every one. This sample has about 16,000 clones, with more than 60% found just once. Sequencing used PBMCs, obtained 30 days after allogeneic stem cell transplant. These receptors were collected from a male patient aged 50 or older who had an allogeneic stem cell transplant from an unrelated donor, so T cells may come from the graft donor. Some clones in this sample may be carry-over from other donors' samples.

The chain recombines TRBV5-1 with TRBJ1-2; TRBD1 matches at 7 bases. V trimming: 4 bases; J trimming: 2 bases; junction bases outside the gene matches: 5. This CDR3 has 14 amino acids. The V gene's germline CDR1 is SGHRS and CDR2 YFSETQ. This CDR3 is CASSDRQGNYGYTF. The CDR3 DNA follows: TGCGCCAGCAGCGACCGACAGGGCAACTATGGCTACACCTTC.

This clone has a handful of counts. The chain uses TRBV27 and TRBJ1-5; D might be TRBD1 (5 bases). The CDR3 is 15 residues long. Trimming took 5 bases from V and 3 from J, leaving 14 bases between them. CDR1 is MNHEY and CDR2 is SMNVEV in the germline V gene (reference sequence). CDR3 nucleotide sequence: TGTGCCAGCAGTGGGGAAGGACACCTCAATCAGCCCCAGCATTTT. Protein sequence: CASSGEGHLNQPQHF.

This clone was detected only a few times. The rearrangement joins TRBV2 to TRBJ2-7, with 7 bases identical to TRBD1. There are 14 residues in the CDR3. CDR1 and CDR2 from the germline V gene are SNHLY and FYNNEI. The V segment lost 5 bases and the J segment 3 bases; nucleotides outside the gene matches: 7. CDR3 in amino acids: CASSITWDSYEQYF. The CDR3 nucleotides are TGTGCCAGCAGTATTACCTGGGACAGCTACGAGCAGTACTTC.

This clone occurred a few times. The chain links TRBV30 to TRBJ1-6; no definite D call. The CDR3 is 13 residues long. Per germline, CDR1 GTSNPN and CDR2 SVGIG (reference sequence). V was clipped by 4 bases and J by 0 bases, with 4 bases between them. CDR3 bases: TGTGCCTGGACTATCTCCTATAATTCACCCCTCCACTTT. Translating it yields CAWTISYNSPLHF.

The chain has TRBV10-1 and TRBJ1-5, with 9 bases matching TRBD1. CDR3 size: 17 residues. Per the germline V gene, CDR1 is WNHNN and CDR2 is SYGVQD (reference sequence). The V gene end was trimmed by 5 bases and the J gene end by 5 bases; junction bases not matched to a gene: 13. The CDR3: CASSTRDRDGGYQPQHF. CDR3 DNA sequence: TGCGCCAGCAGTACCCGGGACAGGGACGGGGGGTATCAGCCCCAGCATTTT.

This clone was seen a handful of times. The chain couples TRBV7-8 to TRBJ1-2; a possible D gene is TRBD1 (6 bases). V was pared by 4 bases and J by 3 bases, with 18 bases between. This CDR3 contains 16 residues. The germline V gene has CDR1 SGHVS and CDR2 FQNEAQ. The DNA of the CDR3 is TGTGCCAGCAGCTCAGAACAGGGTAGGCCTTACTATGGCTACACCTTC. It translates to CASSSEQGRPYYGYTF.

The chain has TRBV30 and TRBJ1-2, with unresolved D. This CDR3 has 12 residues. V shed 3 bases and J shed 8 bases, with 13 bases lying between them. Looked up from germline, CDR1 is GTSNPN and CDR2 is SVGIG (reference sequence). CDR3 amino acids: CAWSRTERGYTF. The CDR3 DNA reads as TGTGCCTGGAGCCGAACAGAGCGGGGCTACACCTTC.

CDR3 amino acids: CASRSRTDYEQYF. CDR3 sequence (DNA): TGTGCCAGCAGGTCTCGGACAGACTACGAGCAGTACTTC. V and J are TRBV5-6 and TRBJ2-7, with D possibly matching TRBD1 (6 bases). The germline gives CDR1 SGHDT, CDR2 YYEEEE. Trimming pared 5 bases from V and 3 bases from J, leaving 12 bases between. The CDR3 totals 13 residues.

With regard to this clone: The same CDR3 also results from other DNA sequences found in this sample. The chain is built from TRBV5-6 and TRBJ1-1; D is unclear. This CDR3 contains 13 residues. CDR1 SGHDT and CDR2 YYEEEE come from the germline V gene. Trimming left V 2 bases short and J 2 bases short, with 7 bases between. The CDR3 protein is CASSFSGNTEAFF. The CDR3 DNA reads as TGTGCCAGCAGCTTCTCGGGAAACACTGAAGCTTTCTTT.

This chain links TRBV2 with TRBJ2-7, with D possibly matching TRBD2 (6 bases). The CDR3 extends over 16 amino acids. V gave up 2 bases and J gave up 0 bases, with 14 bases separating them. Germline V CDR1 and CDR2: SNHLY, FYNNEI. In DNA form, the CDR3 reads TGTGCCAGCAGTGAAATACTCGGGAGTCTCTCCTACGAGCAGTACTTC. It yields the protein CASSEILGSLSYEQYF.

The chain recombines TRBV30 with TRBJ2-7, with 9 bases aligning to TRBD1. The germline CDR1 and CDR2 sequences are GTSNPN and SVGIG (reference sequence). This CDR3 region has 13 residues. After removal of 3 bases from V and 3 bases from J, the junction contained 3 bases not matched to a gene. This CDR3 reads CAWRGQGDYEQYF. As DNA, the CDR3 is TGTGCCTGGAGGGGACAGGGTGACTACGAGCAGTACTTC. The full variable domain, completed using reference TRBV30 and TRBJ2-7, is SQTIHQWPATLVQPVGSPLSLECTVEGTSNPNLYWYRQAAGRGLQLLFYSVGIGQISSEVPQNLSASRPQDRQFILSSKKLLLSDSGFYLCAWRGQGDYEQYFGPGTRLTVT.

There are a few counts of this clone. The chain uses TRBV2 and TRBJ2-7; D perhaps matches TRBD1 (5 bases). The germline gives CDR1 SNHLY, CDR2 FYNNEI. The CDR3 loop spans 13 amino acids. V was pared by 6 bases and J by 2 bases, with 11 bases between. CDR3 bases: TGTGCCAGCAGACCATCGGACACCTACGAGCAGTACTTC. It is translated as CASRPSDTYEQYF.

This chain connects TRBV2 to TRBJ2-7, with D maybe TRBD1 (5 bases). The CDR3 totals 14 residues. V was pared by 5 bases and J by 2 bases, with 13 bases between. From germline, CDR1 is SNHLY and CDR2 FYNNEI. DNA of the CDR3: TGTGCCAGCAGTATACGACGGACAACCTACGAGCAGTACTTC. Its translation: CASSIRRTTYEQYF.

V usage is TRBV30 and J usage is TRBJ2-3; D is undetermined. Looked up from germline, CDR1 is GTSNPN and CDR2 is SVGIG (reference sequence). The CDR3 length is 11 residues. Deletions cut 0 bases from V and 9 bases from J, with 7 bases between. The CDR3 loop is CAWSVLGTQYF. The CDR3 DNA is TGTGCCTGGAGTGTATTGGGGACGCAGTATTTT.

This clone was observed a handful of times. This rearrangement joins TRBV28 to TRBJ1-1; D gene ambiguous. Germline V CDR1 and CDR2: MDHEN, SYDVKM. The CDR3 is 12 amino acids. V was clipped by 7 bases and J by 5 bases, with 11 bases between them. In DNA form, the CDR3 reads TGTGCCAGCAATACGGGAGGAACTGAAGCTTTCTTT. Translating it yields CASNTGGTEAFF.

This clone was seen only a few times. The J gene is TRBJ1-2, the V gene TRBV19; D unclear. V gave up 1 base and J gave up 0 bases, with 9 bases separating them. Germline V lookup: CDR1 LNHDA, CDR2 SQIVND (reference sequence). CDR3 length: 15 residues. CDR3 nucleotides: TGTGCCAGTAGTATAGCGAGCTATTCTAACTATGGCTACACCTTC. Translation: CASSIASYSNYGYTF.

This sequence joins TRBV30 and TRBJ1-2, with TRBD1 as a possible D gene (6 bases). This CDR3 has 14 residues. Trimming cost V 0 bases and J 9 bases, with 17 bases left between them. CDR1 is GTSNPN and CDR2 is SVGIG in the germline V gene (reference sequence). The CDR3 is CAWSVSGQSGSYTF. For the CDR3, the DNA is TGTGCCTGGAGTGTGTCTGGACAGTCGGGGAGCTACACCTTC.